The TCR beta chain described here comes from a study of vaccination and CD4 T cells after COVID-19. Study details: Convalescent cases consisted of six males and four females, of whom two were Hispanic.

V dropped 4 bases and J dropped 4 bases, with 26 bases sitting between them. Germline V CDR1 and CDR2: DFQATT, SNEGSKA (reference sequence). This CDR3 is built from 18 residues. The treatment here: roughly 11-day PBMC culture with coronavirus spike peptide pools or control peptides (ViraFEST assay). Concerning this clonotype: Antigen specificity is unknown.

Sequencing of cultured CD4+ T cell DNA used the Oncomine TCR Beta short-read assay. Using its own MiXCR run on the PCR reads, TCRdb lists one record per CDR3 protein. The table records roughly 4,100 distinct CDR3 sequences, 43% of them present only once. The chain recombines TRBV20-1 with TRBJ2-1; D perhaps matches TRBD2 (5 bases). Material: CD4+ T cells from blood, cultured in vitro. The TCR comes from a human donor who had recovered from COVID-19. The CDR3 is CSAKPSGGFLPTYNEQFF. As DNA, the CDR3 is TGCAGTGCTAAGCCGTCGGGCGGGTTCCTCCCGACTTACAATGAGCAGTTCTTC.